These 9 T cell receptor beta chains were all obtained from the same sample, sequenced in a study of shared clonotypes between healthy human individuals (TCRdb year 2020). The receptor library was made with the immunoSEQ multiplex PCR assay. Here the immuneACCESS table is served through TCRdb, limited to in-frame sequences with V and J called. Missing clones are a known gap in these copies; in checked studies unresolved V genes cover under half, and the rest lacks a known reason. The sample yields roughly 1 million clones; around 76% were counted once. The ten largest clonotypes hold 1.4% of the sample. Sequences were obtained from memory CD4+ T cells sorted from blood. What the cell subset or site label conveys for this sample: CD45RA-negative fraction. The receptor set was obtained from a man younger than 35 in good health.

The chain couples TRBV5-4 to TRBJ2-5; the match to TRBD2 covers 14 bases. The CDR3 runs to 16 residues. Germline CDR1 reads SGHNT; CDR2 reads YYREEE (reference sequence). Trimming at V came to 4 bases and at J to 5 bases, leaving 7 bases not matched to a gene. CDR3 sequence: CASSQGLAGVMETQYF. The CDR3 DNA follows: TGTGCCAGCAGCCAGGGACTAGCGGGGGTCATGGAGACCCAGTACTTC.

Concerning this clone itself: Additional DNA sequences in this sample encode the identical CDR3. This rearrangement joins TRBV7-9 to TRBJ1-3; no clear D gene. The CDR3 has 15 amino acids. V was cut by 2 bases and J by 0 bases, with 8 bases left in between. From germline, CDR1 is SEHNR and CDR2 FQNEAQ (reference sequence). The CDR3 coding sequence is TGTGCCAGCAGCTTAACGACGGGCTCTGGAAACACCATATATTTT. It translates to CASSLTTGSGNTIYF.

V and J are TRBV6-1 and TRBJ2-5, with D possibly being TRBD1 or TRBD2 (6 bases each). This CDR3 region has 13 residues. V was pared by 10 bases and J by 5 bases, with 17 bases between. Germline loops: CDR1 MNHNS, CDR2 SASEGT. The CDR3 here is CATAMGAGETQYF. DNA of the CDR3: TGTGCCACTGCTATGGGGGCGGGGGAGACCCAGTACTTC.

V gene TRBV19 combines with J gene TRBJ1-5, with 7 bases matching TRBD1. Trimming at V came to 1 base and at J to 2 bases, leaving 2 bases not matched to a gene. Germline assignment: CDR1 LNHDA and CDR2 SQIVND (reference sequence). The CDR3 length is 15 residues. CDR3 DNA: TGTGCCAGTAGTATAGGTGACAGGGGCAATCAGCCCCAGCATTTT. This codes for CASSIGDRGNQPQHF.

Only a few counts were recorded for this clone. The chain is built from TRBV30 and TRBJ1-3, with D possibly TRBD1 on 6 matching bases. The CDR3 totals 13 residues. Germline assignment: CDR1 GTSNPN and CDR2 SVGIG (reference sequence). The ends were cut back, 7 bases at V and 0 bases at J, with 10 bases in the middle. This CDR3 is CASTGSSGNTIYF. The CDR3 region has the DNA TGTGCCTCCACAGGGTCCTCTGGAAACACCATATATTTT.

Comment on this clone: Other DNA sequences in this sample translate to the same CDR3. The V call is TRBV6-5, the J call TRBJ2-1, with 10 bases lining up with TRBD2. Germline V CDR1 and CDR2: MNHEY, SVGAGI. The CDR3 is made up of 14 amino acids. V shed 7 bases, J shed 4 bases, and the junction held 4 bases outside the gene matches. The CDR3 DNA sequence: TGTGCCAGCAAGCCGGGACTAGCGTACAATGAGCAGTTCTTC. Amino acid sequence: CASKPGLAYNEQFF.

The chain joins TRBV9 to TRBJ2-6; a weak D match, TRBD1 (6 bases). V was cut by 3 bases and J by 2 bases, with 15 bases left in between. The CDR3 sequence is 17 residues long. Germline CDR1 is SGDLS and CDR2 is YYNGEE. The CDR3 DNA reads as TGTGCCAGCAGCGCAACCTCGACAGGACCTGGGGCCAACGTCCTGACTTTC. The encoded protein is CASSATSTGPGANVLTF.

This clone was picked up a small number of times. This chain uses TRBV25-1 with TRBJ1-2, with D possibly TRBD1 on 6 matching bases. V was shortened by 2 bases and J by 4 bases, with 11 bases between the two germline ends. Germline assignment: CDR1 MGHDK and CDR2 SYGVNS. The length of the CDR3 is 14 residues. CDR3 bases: TGTGCCAGCAGTGAAGAGGGGGGTACCTATGGCTACACCTTC. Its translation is CASSEEGGTYGYTF.

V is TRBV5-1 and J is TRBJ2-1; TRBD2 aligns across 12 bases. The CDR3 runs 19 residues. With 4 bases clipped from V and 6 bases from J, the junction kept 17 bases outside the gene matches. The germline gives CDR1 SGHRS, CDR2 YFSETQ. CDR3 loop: CASSSLVTSGRTQTNEQFF. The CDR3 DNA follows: TGCGCCAGCAGCAGCTTGGTAACTAGCGGGAGGACCCAGACCAATGAGCAGTTCTTC.